What follows are 27 T cell receptor beta chains derived from one specimen sequenced in a study of control samples from healthy donors and cancer patients. Profiling relied on immunoSEQ multiplex PCR, and the TCRdb table lists in-frame clones only, not all of them. The sample contains about 130,000 clones, nearly 90% of which appear only once. The sequencing input was blood. These TCRs come from a man aged 50 to 59 in good health.

As DNA, the CDR3 is TGTGCCAGCAGACAGGGGAAGGACACTGAAGCTTTCTTT. This codes for CASRQGKDTEAFF. This chain connects TRBV6-5 to TRBJ1-1; 7 bases map to TRBD1. The CDR3 has 13 residues. J gave up 3 bases and V 6 bases, and 4 bases lay outside the gene matches. From germline, CDR1 is MNHEY and CDR2 SVGAGI.

The chain has TRBV3-1 (or the pseudogene TRBV3-2) and TRBJ1-1; D remains unclear. Germline CDR1 reads LGHDT; CDR2 reads YNNKEL (reference sequence). CDR3 length equals 12 residues. The germline V and J ends were trimmed by 2 bases and 7 bases, with 8 bases remaining between them. CDR3 sequence reads: CASSQYTSEAFF. Here the CDR3 DNA reads TGTGCCAGCAGCCAATACACTAGTGAAGCTTTCTTT.

The sample holds one count of this clone. The J gene is TRBJ2-2, the V gene TRBV3-1 (or the pseudogene TRBV3-2), with 7 bases identical to TRBD1. Losses at the gene ends were 5 bases for V and 8 bases for J; bases not matched to a gene: 11. Germline loops: CDR1 LGHDT, CDR2 YNNKEL (reference sequence). CDR3 length: 15 amino acids. Written as DNA, the CDR3 is TGTGCCAGCAGCTTGCACCTTACAGGGGCGGGGGAGCTGTTTTTT. Translating gives CASSLHLTGAGELFF.

The gene calls are TRBV2 and TRBJ1-1, with unresolved D. Germline V lookup: CDR1 SNHLY, CDR2 FYNNEI. V shed 8 bases and J shed 1 base, with 14 bases lying between them. The CDR3 runs 14 residues. Here the CDR3 DNA reads TGTGCCAGCGGCATTGGGTCGAAGAACACTGAAGCTTTCTTT. Its protein is CASGIGSKNTEAFF. The full variable domain, rest sourced from reference TRBV2 and TRBJ1-1, is EPEVTQTPSHQVTQMGQEVILRCVPISNHLYFYWYRQILGQKVEFLVSFYNNEISEKSEIFDDQFSVERPDGSNFTLKIRSTKLEDSAMYFCASGIGSKNTEAFFGQGTRLTVV.

This clone was observed a few times. Other nucleotide sequences in the sample specify the same CDR3. The V and J genes are TRBV28 and TRBJ2-3; possible D gene TRBD2, 5 bases. CDR3 length equals 14 residues. Trimming took 3 bases from V and 4 from J, leaving 11 bases between them. CDR1 and CDR2 (germline): MDHEN, SYDVKM. The CDR3 loop reads CASSLGARADTQYF. The CDR3 DNA follows: TGTGCCAGCAGTTTGGGCGCGAGGGCAGATACGCAGTATTTT.

Details on this clone: A much larger clone differs from this one at a single base, so this may be a read error. Other DNA sequences in this sample translate to the same CDR3. The CDR3: CASSVGQGWDGYTF. The CDR3 nucleotides are TGCGCCAGCAGCGTGGGACAGGGATGGGATGGCTATACCTTC. V and J are TRBV5-1 and TRBJ1-2, with TRBD1 matching over 9 bases. Germline CDR1 reads SGHRS; CDR2 reads YFSETQ. The CDR3 has 14 residues.

This clone was seen once. This sequence joins TRBV6-5 and TRBJ1-2; 8 nucleotides match TRBD1. The CDR3 covers 16 residues. Unmatched junction bases numbered 12, after V lost 2 bases and J lost 7 bases. Germline-derived CDR1 and CDR2 are MNHEY and SVGAGI. The CDR3 nucleotides are TGTGCCAGCAGTTACACCGGACAGGGTGGTGTAGGTGGCTACACCTTC. Translating it yields CASSYTGQGGVGGYTF.

The V gene is TRBV7-8, the J gene TRBJ1-5; the D gene is possibly TRBD1 (5 bases). Per the germline V gene, CDR1 is SGHVS and CDR2 is FQNEAQ. V gave up 5 bases and J gave up 5 bases, with 10 bases separating them. The CDR3 consists of 13 residues. Here the CDR3 DNA reads TGTGCCAGCAGCCGACAGCAAGATCAGCCCCAGCATTTT. The encoded protein is CASSRQQDQPQHF.

The V gene is TRBV7-7, the J gene TRBJ2-5; TRBD2 matches 8 bases. The CDR3 has 13 amino acids. Germline-derived CDR1 and CDR2 are SSHAT and FNYEAQ (reference sequence). The CDR3 sequence is CASGKGSEETQYF. In DNA, the CDR3 is TGTGCTAGCGGGAAGGGATCGGAAGAGACCCAGTACTTC.

The chain recombines TRBV29-1 with TRBJ1-2; D ambiguous. The V end was cut by 0 bases, the J end by 4 bases, with 6 bases between. CDR3 length: 12 amino acids. Germline-derived CDR1 and CDR2 are SQVTM and ANQGSEA. The CDR3 loop is CSVEEDTYGYTF. The CDR3 DNA is TGCAGCGTTGAAGAAGACACCTATGGCTACACCTTC.

The chain links TRBV15 to TRBJ1-5; D gene uncertain. Germline CDR1 LNHNV, CDR2 YYDKDF (reference sequence). V lost 6 bases to trimming and J lost 8 bases, with 26 bases between them. This CDR3 has 17 amino acids. Here the CDR3 reads CATSQREGLGTSKPQHF. CDR3 nucleotide sequence: TGTGCCACCAGTCAGAGGGAAGGACTCGGAACGAGTAAGCCCCAGCATTTT.

The gene calls are TRBV28 and TRBJ2-7, with D hard to call. Looked up from germline, CDR1 is MDHEN and CDR2 is SYDVKM. This CDR3 contains 12 residues. V lost 6 bases and J 7 bases, leaving 13 bases between the germline ends. The CDR3 DNA sequence: TGTGCCAGCAGCACTTACCTCCCTGAGCAGTACTTC. Translating it yields CASSTYLPEQYF. The full variable domain, rest sourced from reference TRBV28 and TRBJ2-7, is DVKVTQSSRYLVKRTGEKVFLECVQDMDHENMFWYRQDPGLGLRLIYFSYDVKMKEKGDIPEGYSVSREKKERFSLILESASTNQTSMYLCASSTYLPEQYFGPGTRLTVT.

The rearrangement joins TRBV7-9 to TRBJ2-7, with 10 bases lining up with TRBD1. This CDR3 region has 17 residues. The germline V gene has CDR1 SEHNR and CDR2 FQNEAQ (reference sequence). The junction had 11 bases not matched to a gene; V was cut back by 4 bases and J by 2 bases. This CDR3 reads CASSSLNSGTGAYEQYF. Written as DNA, the CDR3 is TGTGCCAGCAGCTCTTTAAATTCCGGGACAGGGGCCTACGAGCAGTACTTC.

Concerning this clone itself: The junction differs from germline at one of its ends, possibly a read error. V is TRBV23-1 and J is TRBJ2-4, with D uncertain. Being an ORF, TRBV23-1 has a function that is uncertain. The CDR3 has 8 amino acids. The DNA of the CDR3 is TGCGCCAGATCGAAACCGGACTTC. Encoded protein: CARSKPDF.

The count of this clone is one. The rearrangement links TRBV10-1 to TRBJ1-1; D is unresolved. The CDR3 is 13 residues long. The V gene lost 6 bases and the J gene lost 5 bases, with 13 bases spanning the gap. Germline assignment: CDR1 WNHNN and CDR2 SYGVQD (reference sequence). Here the CDR3 reads CASREGWETEAFF. The DNA of the CDR3 is TGCGCCAGCAGAGAGGGTTGGGAAACTGAAGCTTTCTTT.

This clone was counted between two and nine times. The V and J genes are TRBV4-1 and TRBJ1-5; D possibly corresponds to TRBD1 (5 bases). V shed 1 base and J shed 5 bases, with 12 bases lying between them. The CDR3 has 15 amino acids. The germline CDR1 and CDR2 sequences are MGHRA and YSYEKL. The CDR3 here is CASSQVLSTDQPQHF. For the CDR3, the DNA is TGCGCCAGCAGCCAAGTACTCTCGACAGATCAGCCCCAGCATTTT.

This clone was observed a single time. The chain joins TRBV3-1 (or the pseudogene TRBV3-2) to TRBJ2-1, with no clear D. Germline values: CDR1 LGHDT, CDR2 YNNKEL (reference sequence). The CDR3 is 15 residues long. V was cut by 0 bases and J by 9 bases, with 15 bases left in between. CDR3 protein: CASSQDASSWGEQFF. The CDR3 bases are TGTGCCAGCAGCCAAGATGCGTCCTCTTGGGGTGAGCAGTTCTTC.

V and J are TRBV18 and TRBJ2-7; D might be TRBD1 (6 bases). Trimming pared 3 bases from V and 0 bases from J, leaving 12 bases between. Germline V gene data show CDR1 as KGHSH and CDR2 as LQKENI. This CDR3 has 15 amino acids. The CDR3 region has the DNA TGTGCCAGCTCACCGGCAGGGACACACTCCTACGAGCAGTACTTC. It translates to CASSPAGTHSYEQYF.

The rearrangement uses TRBV5-6 and TRBJ2-5; D is ambiguous. Deletions cut 5 bases from V and 4 bases from J, with 9 bases between. The V gene's germline CDR1 is SGHDT and CDR2 YYEEEE. The CDR3 is 12 residues long. The CDR3 sequence is CASSRVAETQYF. CDR3 coding DNA: TGTGCCAGCAGTCGGGTCGCAGAGACCCAGTACTTC.

The chain combines TRBV6-6 with TRBJ2-1; 7 nucleotides align to TRBD1. Germline CDR1 and CDR2: MNHNY and SVGAGI (reference sequence). V dropped 5 bases and J dropped 0; count of bases not matched to a gene: 4. The CDR3 length is 15 residues. The CDR3 DNA is TGTGCCAGCAGTAGCAGGGGGAGCTCCTACAATGAGCAGTTCTTC. Encoded protein: CASSSRGSSYNEQFF.

V gene TRBV5-4 combines with J gene TRBJ1-1; 9 nucleotides agree with TRBD1. This CDR3 contains 17 residues. The J segment lost 0 bases and the V segment lost 3 bases, leaving 9 bases of the junction unmatched. The germline CDR1 and CDR2 sequences are SGHNT and YYREEE (reference sequence). The CDR3 DNA follows: TGTGCCAGCAGCTCGGGACAGGGCGTTCTACTGAACACTGAAGCTTTCTTT. Translation gives CASSSGQGVLLNTEAFF.

Only one count was recorded for this clone. The V gene is TRBV30, the J gene TRBJ2-1; no firm D call. V was clipped by 2 bases and J by 10 bases, with 12 bases between them. The length of the CDR3 is 12 residues. Germline assignment: CDR1 GTSNPN and CDR2 SVGIG (reference sequence). CDR3 in amino acids: CAWSKSSREQFF. CDR3 sequence (DNA): TGTGCCTGGAGTAAGTCGAGCAGGGAGCAGTTCTTC. Using reference TRBV30 and TRBJ2-1 for the parts outside the CDR3, the full variable domain is SQTIHQWPATLVQPVGSPLSLECTVEGTSNPNLYWYRQAAGRGLQLLFYSVGIGQISSEVPQNLSASRPQDRQFILSSKKLLLSDSGFYLCAWSKSSREQFFGPGTRLTVL.

The chain couples TRBV5-1 to TRBJ2-7; D perhaps matches TRBD1 (6 bases). The V and J ends lost 4 bases and 4 bases respectively, with 12 bases between them. The germline gives CDR1 SGHRS, CDR2 YFSETQ. CDR3 length equals 13 residues. CDR3 DNA: TGCGCCAGCAGCCCAAAGACAGGTTACGAGCAGTACTTC. Amino acid sequence: CASSPKTGYEQYF.

The chain couples TRBV2 to TRBJ1-3; no reliable D call. There are 12 residues in the CDR3. Trimming removed 4 bases from V and 4 bases from J, with 5 bases in between. Germline V gene data show CDR1 as SNHLY and CDR2 as FYNNEI. CDR3 region: CASSVLGNTIYF. CDR3 DNA: TGTGCCAGCAGTGTTCTCGGAAACACCATATATTTT.

This chain joins TRBV6-5 and TRBJ1-1; 7 positions match TRBD1. From germline, CDR1 is MNHEY and CDR2 SVGAGI. The CDR3 is made up of 13 amino acids. The J segment lost 7 bases and the V segment lost 3 bases, leaving 5 bases of the junction unmatched. CDR3 amino acids: CASSYSRGLEAFF. The CDR3 DNA is TGTGCCAGCAGTTATTCAAGGGGGCTTGAAGCTTTCTTT.

The V and J genes are TRBV28 and TRBJ1-2, with D possibly matching TRBD1 (6 bases). From germline, CDR1 is MDHEN and CDR2 SYDVKM. The CDR3 consists of 12 residues. Trimming shortened V by 6 bases and J by 9 bases, and 14 bases separated the two germline ends. CDR3 amino acids: CASRPPGASYTF. CDR3 sequence (DNA): TGTGCCAGCAGACCACCAGGGGCGAGCTACACCTTC.

V usage is TRBV7-9 and J usage is TRBJ1-2; D might be TRBD1 (6 bases). The germline V gene encodes CDR1 SEHNR and CDR2 FQNEAQ (reference sequence). This CDR3 spans 13 amino acids. Trimming left V 11 bases short and J 5 bases short, with 18 bases between. The CDR3 loop reads CALSVNRDYGYTF. CDR3 in DNA: TGTGCCCTGAGCGTCAACAGGGATTATGGCTACACCTTC.